These 10 T cell receptor beta chains share one sample of origin, sequenced in a study of blood T cells in healthy people across ages. Together with a sample-barcoded 5' primer, a J-beta primer mix was included in a second PCR lasting roughly 6 to 12 cycles. One entry per CDR3 protein results from TCRdb running MiXCR on the 5' RACE reads. The table includes about 1.5 million distinct CDR3 sequences, less than 45% detected once. Input material: blood. These receptors were taken from a woman aged 18-30 years in good health.

The chain combines TRBV12-5 with TRBJ1-6; D unresolved. The CDR3 length is 16 residues. Germline V CDR1 and CDR2: LGHNT, FRNRAP. V was clipped by 1 base and J by 7 bases, with 14 bases between them. The chain's CDR3 is CASGLDVTANNSPLHF. For the CDR3, the DNA is TGTGCTAGTGGTTTGGATGTTACAGCGAACAATTCACCCCTCCACTTT.

The chain employs TRBV20-1 and TRBJ2-7; 7 bases align to TRBD2. Germline CDR1 reads DFQATT; CDR2 reads SNEGSKA (reference sequence). CDR3 size: 14 residues. Germline trimming cut 3 bases from V and 7 bases from J; bases unmatched to any gene: 12. The CDR3 loop is CSASSGISYNEQYF. The CDR3 coding sequence is TGCAGTGCTAGCAGCGGGATTTCCTACAATGAGCAGTACTTC.

V and J are TRBV5-1 and TRBJ1-1; 10 bases line up with TRBD1. V lost 4 bases and J lost 7; bases outside the gene matches: 10. This CDR3 spans 15 amino acids. The V gene's germline CDR1 is SGHRS and CDR2 YFSETQ. The CDR3 coding sequence is TGCGCCAGCAGCGGAACGACAGGGGGCGCGGGTGAAGCTTTCTTT. Its translation is CASSGTTGGAGEAFF.

This clonotype has more than one count but fewer than ten. The chain carries TRBV5-1 and TRBJ2-2, with TRBD2 matching over 13 bases. V lost 2 bases and J lost 6; bases outside the gene matches: 1. The CDR3 contains 15 residues. Germline lookup yields CDR1 SGHRS and CDR2 YFSETQ. CDR3 nucleotide sequence: TGCGCCAGCAGCTTACTAGCGGGGGGGCCCGGGGAGCTGTTTTTT. Translated, it gives CASSLLAGGPGELFF.

This chain connects TRBV29-1 to TRBJ1-5; 7 bases match TRBD1. CDR1 and CDR2 (germline): SQVTM, ANQGSEA. This CDR3 region has 14 residues. As DNA, the CDR3 is TGCAGTGCAACAGGGGCCGGGATAGAACAGCCCCAGCATTTT. It yields the protein CSATGAGIEQPQHF.

This rearrangement joins TRBV20-1 to TRBJ2-1, with 12 bases identical to TRBD2. The CDR3 is made up of 15 amino acids. Losses at the gene ends were 3 bases for V and 5 bases for J; bases not matched to a gene: 5. CDR1 is DFQATT and CDR2 is SNEGSKA in the germline V gene (reference sequence). CDR3 in DNA: TGCAGTGCTAGTATGACTAGCGGGGGTCACAATGAGCAGTTCTTC. It encodes CSASMTSGGHNEQFF.

The V and J genes are TRBV27 and TRBJ2-1; perhaps TRBD1 as D (6 bases). The CDR3 covers 15 residues. V was cut by 5 bases and J by 6 bases, with 17 bases left in between. In germline, CDR1 is MNHEY, CDR2 SMNVEV (reference sequence). The CDR3 nucleotides read TGTGCCAGCAGTCAACTACCTACAGGGCTCAATGAGCAGTTCTTC. As protein: CASSQLPTGLNEQFF.

In this sample, this clonotype turned up a few times. The chain has TRBV7-8 and TRBJ2-3, with a possible D match to TRBD2 (5 bases). Germline V lookup: CDR1 SGHVS, CDR2 FQNEAQ. V lost 5 bases to trimming and J lost 4 bases, with 16 bases between them. CDR3 length: 15 amino acids. The CDR3 sequence: CASSRNRGSPDTQYF. CDR3 DNA sequence: TGTGCCAGCAGCCGTAATCGGGGAAGCCCAGATACGCAGTATTTT.

As concerns this clonotype: A read error may account for a junction end that differs from germline. The V and J genes are TRBV6-5 and TRBJ1-1; D perhaps matches TRBD1 (5 bases). Germline CDR1 and CDR2: MNHEY and SVGAGI. The CDR3 totals 14 residues. The DNA for the CDR3 is TGTGCCGGCAGTTACTCGACAGTTTGGACTGAAGCTTTCTTT. Translated, it gives CAGSYSTVWTEAFF.

J is TRBJ1-2 and V is TRBV7-2; tentative D call: TRBD1 (6 bases). CDR1 is SGHTA and CDR2 is FQGNSA in the germline V gene. This CDR3 has 15 residues. The V gene lost 5 bases and the J gene lost 2 bases, with 15 bases spanning the gap. The CDR3 nucleotides are TGTGCCAGCAGCAACAAATACAGGGAAAACTATGGCTACACCTTC. Translated, it gives CASSNKYRENYGYTF.